This entry lists 17 T cell receptor beta chains sequenced from one sample in a study of patients and donors after allogeneic stem cell transplantation (dated by TCRdb to about 2020). The library was produced with RT-PCR. Sequencer: NextSeq 550. Using fastp trimming at Q25 and MiXCR clonotype assembly, TCRdb reanalyzed the public sequencing data and kept in-frame beta chains. Rows are unified per CDR3 protein, each entry keeping the most common DNA and genes. The sample has 800,000 to 1,000,000 distinct CDR3 sequences on record, 15% to 20% of them singletons. Of the sample, 5% to 6.5% is held by the ten largest clones. The sequenced material came from blood, either unsorted or a sorted T cell fraction (not recorded which). These receptors came from a human donor who was either an allogeneic HSCT recipient or a stem cell or donor lymphocyte infusion donor (not recorded which). It is not recorded whose cells these are; they may come from a transplant donor.

V and J are TRBV7-3 and TRBJ2-7, with D perhaps being TRBD1 or TRBD2 (5 bases each). The CDR3 has 15 residues. Germline V gives CDR1 SGHTA, CDR2 FQGTGA. V lost 4 bases and J lost 3, with 16 bases in between. CDR3 bases: TGTGCCAGCAGCTCCAATCCCGGGGCGAACTACGAGCAGTACTTC. Amino acids: CASSSNPGANYEQYF.

This clonotype has ten or more counts. The chain has TRBV29-1 and TRBJ2-7, with TRBD1 matching over 9 bases. This CDR3 is built from 13 residues. V dropped 3 bases and J dropped 3; count of bases not matched to a gene: 3. The germline gives CDR1 SQVTM, CDR2 ANQGSEA. In nucleotides, the CDR3 is TGCAGCGTTGAGTTGGACAGGGGCTACGAGCAGTACTTC. This codes for CSVELDRGYEQYF.

The chain joins TRBV10-3 to TRBJ2-1, with no clear D. CDR1 is ENHRY, CDR2 SYGVKD, per germline. The germline V and J ends were trimmed by 2 bases and 4 bases, with 6 bases remaining between them. The CDR3 sequence is 13 residues long. DNA for the CDR3: TGTGCCATCAGTGAGGATCAATACAATGAGCAGTTCTTC. Translation gives CAISEDQYNEQFF.

The V gene is TRBV6-1, the J gene TRBJ2-1, with 11 bases that match TRBD2. Trimming cost V 5 bases and J 4 bases; bases outside gene matches: 7. This CDR3 is built from 16 residues. Per the germline V gene, CDR1 is MNHNS and CDR2 is SASEGT. Here the CDR3 reads CASSPLAGGVYNEQFF. The CDR3 DNA follows: TGTGCCAGCAGTCCGTTAGCGGGGGGGGTTTACAATGAGCAGTTCTTC.

This clonotype was picked up a small number of times. CDR3 sequence reads: CASTYLGANEKLFF. The CDR3 nucleotides read TGTGCCAGCACCTACCTAGGGGCTAATGAAAAACTGTTTTTT. The V gene is TRBV12-3 or TRBV12-4, the J gene TRBJ1-4; a possible D gene is TRBD1 (5 bases). With 7 bases removed from V and 3 bases from J, the gap between germline ends came to 12 bases. The CDR3 runs to 14 residues.

This chain connects TRBV7-9 to TRBJ2-1; D gene unclear. CDR1 and CDR2 from the germline V gene are SEHNR and FQNEAQ (reference sequence). The V gene lost 5 bases and the J gene lost 15 bases, with 5 bases spanning the gap. CDR3 length: 8 residues. The chain's CDR3 is CASSAPFF. The CDR3 DNA sequence: TGTGCCAGCAGCGCGCCGTTCTTC. Variable domain in full (rest from reference TRBV7-9 and TRBJ2-1): DTGVSQNPRHKITKRGQNVTFRCDPISEHNRLYWYRQTLGQGPEFLTYFQNEAQLEKSRLLSDRFSAERPKGSFSTLEIQRTEQGDSAMYLCASSAPFFGPGTRLTVL.

The chain combines TRBV4-3 with TRBJ1-5, with D unresolved. This CDR3 has 14 amino acids. Trimming stripped 3 bases from V and 2 bases from J, with 8 bases between. The germline CDR1 and CDR2 sequences are LGHNA and YSLEER. Written as DNA, the CDR3 is TGCGCCAGCAGCCATAGTACCGGCAATCAGCCCCAGCATTTT. It specifies CASSHSTGNQPQHF.

This chain uses TRBV10-2 with TRBJ1-5; 7 bases fit TRBD1. This CDR3 region has 13 residues. Trimming at V came to 7 bases and at J to 3 bases, leaving 3 bases not matched to a gene. Germline CDR1 is WSHSY and CDR2 is SAAADI. CDR3 amino acids: CASTGTVNQPQHF. In DNA form, the CDR3 reads TGCGCCAGCACCGGGACAGTCAATCAGCCCCAGCATTTT.

There are a few counts of this clonotype. The chain combines TRBV15 with TRBJ1-2; no clear D. V shed 0 bases and J shed 7 bases, with 18 bases lying between them. The CDR3 loop spans 16 amino acids. The germline CDR1 and CDR2 sequences are LNHNV and YYDKDF (reference sequence). CDR3 sequence (DNA): TGTGCCACCAGCAGAGATTCCCGAAAAAGGACTGGTGGCTACACCTTC. Translated: CATSRDSRKRTGGYTF.

This clonotype was counted only a few times. The rearrangement joins TRBV30 to TRBJ2-7, with D possibly matching TRBD1 (5 bases). This CDR3 comprises 12 residues. V was shortened by 2 bases and J by 2 bases, with 7 bases between the two germline ends. CDR1 and CDR2 (germline): GTSNPN, SVGIG (reference sequence). The CDR3 region is CAWSSGTYEQYF. CDR3 in DNA: TGTGCCTGGAGTTCAGGGACCTACGAGCAGTACTTC. The complete variable domain, with remaining parts taken from reference TRBV30 and TRBJ2-7, reads SQTIHQWPATLVQPVGSPLSLECTVEGTSNPNLYWYRQAAGRGLQLLFYSVGIGQISSEVPQNLSASRPQDRQFILSSKKLLLSDSGFYLCAWSSGTYEQYFGPGTRLTVT.

There are a few counts of this clonotype. The gene calls are TRBV11-2 and TRBJ2-3; a possible D gene is TRBD2 (9 bases). The V gene's germline CDR1 is SGHAT and CDR2 FQNNGV. This CDR3 region has 19 residues. Trimming took 2 bases from V and 4 from J, leaving 25 bases between them. CDR3 bases: TGTGCCAGCAGCTTATTAGTAGGATCAGGGGGCGGGGGGGCAGATACGCAGTATTTT. As protein: CASSLLVGSGGGGADTQYF.

This clonotype was seen only a few times. The J gene is TRBJ2-6, the V gene TRBV12-3 or TRBV12-4; 8 positions match TRBD1. The CDR3 has 12 residues. V was pared by 4 bases and J by 12 bases, with 2 bases of the junction left unmatched. Written as DNA, the CDR3 is TGTGCCAGCAGTTCGCAGGGGGCCGTCCTGACTTTC. It translates to CASSSQGAVLTF.

The chain carries TRBV20-1 and TRBJ2-3; either TRBD1 or TRBD2 may supply D (5 bases each). The V and J ends lost 5 bases and 2 bases respectively, with 8 bases between them. The V gene's germline CDR1 is DFQATT and CDR2 SNEGSKA (reference sequence). This CDR3 comprises 12 residues. CDR3 sequence (DNA): TGCAGTGCTGGGACCGTCACAGATACGCAGTATTTT. Its translation is CSAGTVTDTQYF.

This clonotype was detected only a few times. This chain uses TRBV5-1 with TRBJ1-4, with D tentatively TRBD1 (6 bases). V lost 4 bases, J lost 12 bases, and 19 bases lay in between. The CDR3 contains 14 residues. CDR1 is SGHRS and CDR2 is YFSETQ in the germline V gene. CDR3 in amino acids: CASSLWDIGGELFF. The CDR3 DNA sequence: TGCGCCAGCAGCCTATGGGACATCGGTGGGGAACTGTTTTTT.

This clonotype was picked up a small number of times. The rearrangement uses TRBV18 and TRBJ2-2; 8 nucleotides line up with TRBD2. Germline values: CDR1 KGHSH, CDR2 LQKENI. J gave up 2 bases and V 8 bases, and 10 bases lay outside the gene matches. The CDR3 spans 16 residues. CDR3 residues: CASTRSAGVNTGELFF. The CDR3 region has the DNA TGTGCCAGCACACGATCAGCGGGAGTAAACACCGGGGAGCTGTTTTTT.

This rearrangement joins TRBV9 to TRBJ2-2; 8 bases are shared with TRBD2. V lost 0 bases to trimming and J lost 5 bases; unmatched junction nucleotides: 6. The CDR3 contains 16 residues. Germline CDR1 is SGDLS and CDR2 is YYNGEE. Here the CDR3 DNA reads TGTGCCAGCAGCGTAGAAGGTAGCGGGGCTACCGGGGAGCTGTTTTTT. Protein sequence: CASSVEGSGATGELFF. Looking up the rest from reference TRBV9 and TRBJ2-2 gives the full variable domain: DSGVTQTPKHLITATGQRVTLRCSPRSGDLSVYWYQQSLDQGLQFLIQYYNGEERAKGNILERFSAQQFPDLHSELNLSSLELGDSALYFCASSVEGSGATGELFFGEGSRLTVL.

This clonotype was recorded at least ten times. This rearrangement joins TRBV5-1 to TRBJ2-2, with D possibly being TRBD2 (5 bases). Germline CDR1 reads SGHRS; CDR2 reads YFSETQ. The length of the CDR3 is 15 residues. Trimming took off 1 base at V and 4 bases at J, with 11 bases between the two ends. This CDR3 reads CASSLTGGFTGELFF. DNA for the CDR3: TGCGCCAGCAGCTTGACCGGAGGATTCACCGGGGAGCTGTTTTTT.